These 28 T cell receptor beta chains were all obtained from the same sample, sequenced in a study of tumor and adjacent non-tumor tissue in lung cancer. No cell sorting was done before RNA was extracted from the tissue. The library came from three nested PCR rounds adapted from ARM-PCR protocols. In TCRdb, the multiplex PCR reads were re-called with MiXCR into one record per CDR3 protein. This table has about 110,000 distinct CDR3 sequences, 84% appearing once. The specimen was lung tumor tissue. The source is a man aged 65 to 85 with non-small cell lung cancer.

Points on this clonotype: Compared with germline, one end of the junction differs, possibly owing to a read error. This chain uses TRBV7-8 with TRBJ1-6; the D is unclear. The germline gives CDR1 SGHVS, CDR2 FQNEAQ. The CDR3 has 14 amino acids. The DNA of the CDR3 is TGTGCCATCAGCCTAGCACGACACAATTCACCCCTCCACTTT. It translates to CAISLARHNSPLHF.

As regards this clonotype: One end of the junction fails to match germline, which may point to a read error. The rearrangement uses TRBV5-8 and TRBJ2-7; a possible D gene is TRBD2 (5 bases). In germline, CDR1 is SGHTS, CDR2 YDEGEE. The CDR3 sequence is 14 residues long. Here the CDR3 reads CASSLAGSSYEQYF. In DNA, the CDR3 is TGTGCCAGCAGCTTGGCGGGAAGCTCCTATGAGCAGTACTTC. The full variable domain, rest sourced from reference TRBV5-8 and TRBJ2-7, is EAGVTQSPTHLIKTRGQQATLRCSPISGHTSVYWYQQALGLGLQFLLWYDEGEERNRGNFPPRFSGRQFPNYSSELNVNALELEDSALYLCASSLAGSSYEQYFGPGTRLTVT.

In the case of this clonotype: The conserved closing phenylalanine or tryptophan is absent in this CDR3, likely reflecting a read error. J is TRBJ2-7 and V is TRBV7-8, with 8 bases fitting TRBD2. From germline, CDR1 is SGHVS and CDR2 FQNEAQ. With V trimmed by 5 bases and J by 4 bases, 13 bases remained unmatched. The CDR3 loop spans 16 amino acids. The CDR3 region is CASSPSGLAGIYEQYI. CDR3 bases: TGTGCCAGCAGCCCGTCCGGATTAGCGGGAATTTACGAGCAGTACATC.

As regards this clonotype: At one boundary the junction diverges from the germline segment, which might be a read error. This rearrangement joins TRBV20-1 to TRBJ1-2; D unresolved. This CDR3 spans 10 amino acids. The V gene's germline CDR1 is DFQATT and CDR2 SNEGSKA (reference sequence). CDR3 in amino acids: CIVKGGGYIF. The CDR3 nucleotides read TGCATTGTTAAAGGAGGTGGCTACATCTTC.

The chain has TRBV29-1 and TRBJ2-5, with TRBD2 matching over 10 bases. This CDR3 contains 12 residues. Germline assignment: CDR1 SQVTM and CDR2 ANQGSEA. The CDR3, as DNA: TGCAGGGGAGCACTAGCGGGGGAGACCCAGTACTTC. It encodes CRGALAGETQYF.

The chain combines TRBV2 with TRBJ2-7; 10 nucleotides line up with TRBD1. V trimming: 6 bases; J trimming: 6 bases; junction bases outside the gene matches: 5. Per germline, CDR1 SNHLY and CDR2 FYNNEI. The CDR3 totals 13 residues. The CDR3 DNA reads TGTGCCAGCAGCTGGGACAGGGGAGTCGAGCAGTACGTC. This translates into CASSWDRGVEQYV.

Worth noting for this clonotype: A junction boundary mismatches the germline segment, possibly from a read error. The V and J genes are TRBV6-1 and TRBJ1-5; 9 bases agree with TRBD1. The CDR3 consists of 15 residues. Per germline, CDR1 MNHNS and CDR2 SASEGT. Written as DNA, the CDR3 is TGTGCCAGCAGGGACAGGGGCTCACCCGCTCAACCCCGGCATTTT. This sequence encodes CASRDRGSPAQPRHF.

With regard to this clonotype: Just one base apart from a much larger clone, this may be a read error. This chain links TRBV28 with TRBJ2-7; no firm D call. The length of the CDR3 is 12 residues. Per germline, CDR1 MDHEN and CDR2 SYDVKM. The CDR3 region has the DNA TGTGTCAGCAGTCTGACGACGTACGAGCAGTACTTC. Its protein product is CVSSLTTYEQYF.

Turning to this clonotype: The junction departs from the called germline gene at one end, perhaps through a read error. V and J are TRBV5-4 and TRBJ2-7, with a tentative D call TRBD2 (7 bases). CDR3 length: 14 residues. Looked up from germline, CDR1 is SGHNT and CDR2 is YYREEE (reference sequence). The CDR3 DNA reads TGTGCCAACAGCTTTGCCGGGGGGCGCGGAGAGCAGTACTTC. Translation: CANSFAGGRGEQYF.

About this clonotype: At one end, the junction sequence differs from germline, possibly due to a read error. The rearrangement links TRBV10-3 to TRBJ2-1; the match to TRBD2 covers 8 bases. The V gene's germline CDR1 is ENHRY and CDR2 SYGVKD. The CDR3 sequence is 16 residues long. The CDR3 region is CAISLNSGRAYNKQFF. In nucleotides, the CDR3 is TGTGCCATCAGTCTCAACTCCGGGAGGGCCTACAATAAGCAGTTCTTC.

On this clonotype: Its ends do not fully match the called genes, so a read error is possible. CDR3 protein: CASSYVGGRRDNEQLF. CDR3 sequence (DNA): TGTGCCAGCAGTTACGTCGGTGGGAGAAGGGACAATGAGCAGTTATTC. The chain carries TRBV6-5 and TRBJ2-1; TRBD1 might be the D (6 bases). CDR1 and CDR2 from the germline V gene are MNHEY and SVGAGI. This CDR3 is 16 amino acids long.

Notes on this clonotype: This CDR3 is missing its conserved last phenylalanine or tryptophan, likely due to a read error. The J gene is TRBJ1-1, the V gene TRBV11-3; D remains unclear. The V gene's germline CDR1 is SGHNT and CDR2 YENEEA. The CDR3 length is 16 residues. DNA for the CDR3: TGTGCCATCAGCTTAAAGACATGGTGGATGAACACTGAAGCTTTCTCT. Protein product: CAISLKTWWMNTEAFS.

By share, this clonotype counts as medium-sized. The chain joins TRBV6-2 or TRBV6-3 to TRBJ2-1, with D uncertain. V lost 6 bases, J lost 8 bases, and 14 bases lay in between. Germline V lookup: CDR1 MNHEY, CDR2 SVGEGT. The CDR3 covers 13 residues. The DNA for the CDR3 is TGTGCCAGCAGCCCTAAAGGGAAGGATGAGCAGTTCTTC. Translated, it gives CASSPKGKDEQFF.

The chain is built from TRBV4-1 and TRBJ1-4, with TRBD1 as a possible D gene (5 bases). Looked up from germline, CDR1 is MGHRA and CDR2 is YSYEKL. The CDR3 loop spans 16 amino acids. V was cut by 1 base and J by 7 bases, with 16 bases left in between. The CDR3, as DNA: TGCGCCAGCAGCCAAGCTTCGCGGGACTATCTTGAAAAACTGTTTTTT. Protein: CASSQASRDYLEKLFF.

This clonotype was observed many times. DNA for the CDR3: TGTGCCAGCAGCGGGACAGGGAATAGCAATCAGCCCCAGCATTTT. Translation: CASSGTGNSNQPQHF. J is TRBJ1-5 and V is TRBV7-8; 9 bases are a match to TRBD1. The CDR3 loop spans 15 amino acids. J was trimmed by 0 bases and V by 5 bases; bases with no gene match: 2. CDR1 is SGHVS, CDR2 FQNEAQ, per germline.

This chain links TRBV29-1 with TRBJ1-2; D perhaps matches TRBD1 (5 bases). The length of the CDR3 is 13 residues. V lost 3 bases and J lost 4, with 12 bases in between. Germline V CDR1 and CDR2: SQVTM, ANQGSEA. Here the CDR3 reads CSVEQQGFYGYTF. Written as DNA, the CDR3 is TGCAGCGTTGAGCAGCAGGGCTTCTATGGCTACACCTTC.

Concerning this clonotype itself: Germline is not matched at one junction end, which may reflect a read error. The chain joins TRBV6-6 to TRBJ2-6; the D is unclear. The CDR3 is made up of 17 amino acids. Germline CDR1 MNHNY, CDR2 SVGAGI (reference sequence). The CDR3 DNA is TGTGCCAGCAGTCGTTATTCGATGGGCTCTGGGCCCAACGTCCTGACTTTC. This translates into CASSRYSMGSGPNVLTF.

This clonotype was seen more than once but under ten times. An end of the junction does not agree with germline; a read error may underlie this. The CDR3 DNA is TGTGCCAGCAGCTCAGCCACGGGGAACGAGCAGTATTTC. It is translated as CASSSATGNEQYF. V is TRBV13 and J is TRBJ2-7; weak D call: TRBD2 (5 bases). Germline CDR1 and CDR2: PRHDT and FYEKMQ (reference sequence). CDR3 length: 13 residues.

Comments on this clonotype: A much larger clone lies a single base off, so this may be a read error. This rearrangement joins TRBV28 to TRBJ1-5; no clear D gene. Germline V gene lookup returns CDR1 MDHEN and CDR2 SYDVKM. This CDR3 contains 15 residues. The ends were cut back, 7 bases at V and 2 bases at J, with 15 bases in the middle. The CDR3 nucleotides read TGTGCCAGCAAAAGCTCGGGCGGATGCAATCAGCCCCAGCATTTT. This codes for CASKSSGGCNQPQHF.

With respect to this clonotype: One end of the junction is discordant with germline, which a read error may explain. The chain employs TRBV29-1 and TRBJ2-3; D gene ambiguous. From germline, CDR1 is SQVTM and CDR2 ANQGSEA. The CDR3 runs to 14 residues. The CDR3 region is CSVYGSSSTDTRYF. Written as DNA, the CDR3 is TGCAGCGTTTACGGTTCTTCCAGCACAGATACGCGGTATTTT.

This clonotype was counted ten times or more. The V and J genes are TRBV6-6 and TRBJ1-4; D gene uncertain. This CDR3 is built from 12 residues. V gave up 6 bases and J gave up 12 bases, with 14 bases separating them. CDR1 is MNHNY, CDR2 SVGAGI, per germline (reference sequence). CDR3 residues: CASRLDAPQLFF. In DNA form, the CDR3 reads TGTGCCAGCAGACTAGACGCGCCCCAACTGTTTTTT.

Comment on this clonotype: Compared with germline, one end of the junction differs, possibly owing to a read error. This chain joins TRBV11-2 and TRBJ1-4; TRBD1 aligns across 7 bases. This CDR3 contains 15 residues. The V gene's germline CDR1 is SGHAT and CDR2 FQNNGV. The CDR3 bases are TGTGCCAGCAACTCTAGAGGGGGCACTAATGAAAAACTGTATTTT. Encoded protein: CASNSRGGTNEKLYF.

This clonotype was recorded only once. The V and J genes are TRBV20-1 and TRBJ2-1; D is unresolved. This CDR3 has 12 residues. V lost 8 bases and J lost 7, with 15 bases in between. The V gene's germline CDR1 is DFQATT and CDR2 SNEGSKA (reference sequence). In DNA, the CDR3 is TGCAGTCACGTATGTGTGGTGAATGAGCAGTTCTTC. Amino acid sequence: CSHVCVVNEQFF.

Turning to this clonotype: An end of the junction does not agree with germline; a read error may underlie this. The rearrangement joins TRBV6-5 to TRBJ2-6, with D perhaps TRBD2 (5 bases). There are 18 residues in the CDR3. Germline CDR1 MNHEY, CDR2 SVGAGI. The CDR3 protein is CASSQQEGAGSRANVVTF. CDR3 DNA: TGTGCCAGCAGCCAGCAAGAGGGAGCCGGCTCTAGGGCCAACGTCGTGACTTTC.

This clonotype was counted ten times or more. This chain connects TRBV20-1 to TRBJ2-7; TRBD2 is a possible D gene (6 bases). Germline V gives CDR1 DFQATT, CDR2 SNEGSKA (reference sequence). The CDR3 totals 14 residues. Between the trimmed V and J ends, which lost 3 bases and 2 bases, there was a span of 14 bases. CDR3 sequence reads: CSASNRGNTYEQYF. The CDR3 DNA follows: TGCAGTGCTAGTAACCGCGGGAACACCTACGAGCAGTACTTC.

Concerning this clonotype: Compared with germline, one end of the junction differs, possibly owing to a read error. This chain links TRBV11-3 with TRBJ1-1, with a possible D match to TRBD1 (6 bases). Germline-derived CDR1 and CDR2 are SGHNT and YENEEA. This CDR3 comprises 14 residues. The DNA of the CDR3 is TGTGCCAGCTTGCGGACGGGGGCGTTCACTGAAGATTTCTTT. Its protein product is CASLRTGAFTEDFF.

Of note for this clonotype: The junction departs from germline at one end; a sequencing error may be responsible. The rearrangement uses TRBV6-5 and TRBJ2-2; tentatively, D is TRBD1 (5 bases). This CDR3 is built from 14 residues. Germline CDR1 MNHEY, CDR2 SVGAGI. CDR3 DNA sequence: TGTGCCAGCGAGGCGCTCAAGGACACCCGGGAGCTGTTTTTT. Amino acids: CASEALKDTRELFF.

There are many counts of this clonotype. The chain carries TRBV11-2 and TRBJ1-1, with 7 bases lining up with TRBD1. V was clipped by 6 bases and J by 1 base; unmatched bases: 17. From germline, CDR1 is SGHAT and CDR2 FQNNGV. This CDR3 is 18 amino acids long. The CDR3 DNA reads TGTGCCAGCAGTCGAGGGGGCGCAGGTCCTTGGGGGAACACTGAAGCTTTCTTT. Protein sequence: CASSRGGAGPWGNTEAFF.